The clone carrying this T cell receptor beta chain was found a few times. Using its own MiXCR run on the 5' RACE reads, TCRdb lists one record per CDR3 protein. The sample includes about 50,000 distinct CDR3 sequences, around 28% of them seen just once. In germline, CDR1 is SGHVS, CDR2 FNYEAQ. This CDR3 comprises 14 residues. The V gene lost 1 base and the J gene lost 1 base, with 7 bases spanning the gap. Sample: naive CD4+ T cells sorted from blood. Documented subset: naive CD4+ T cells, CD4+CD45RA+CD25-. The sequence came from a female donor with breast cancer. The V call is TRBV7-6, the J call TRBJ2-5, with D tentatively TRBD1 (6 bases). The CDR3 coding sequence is TGTGCCAGCAGCTTAGAAGGGGGCCAAGAGACCCAGTACTTC. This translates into CASSLEGGQETQYF.